Here is one T cell receptor beta chain with its context. These data are taken from a study of T cell changes during pregnancy in multiple sclerosis. V lost 5 bases to trimming and J lost 5 bases, with 16 bases between them. Germline-derived CDR1 and CDR2 are SGHDT and YYEEEE. This CDR3 is built from 15 residues. Using immunoSEQ multiplex PCR, the repertoire was profiled, and TCRdb retains in-frame clones only, with some absent. The sample lists some 80,000 clones, approximately 95% seen once, with over 0.12% in the top ten. This chain joins TRBV5-6 and TRBJ1-4; possibly TRBD1 for D (5 bases). This receptor was identified in a female donor with multiple sclerosis, enrolled in a pregnancy study. Material: CD4+ T cells from peripheral blood mononuclear cells, obtained after pregnancy. As DNA, the CDR3 is TGTGCCAGCAGTTCAGGGTTTCGGAACAATGAAAAACTGTTTTTT. This encodes CASSSGFRNNEKLFF.